A single count supports the clone carrying this T cell receptor beta chain. This entry is derived from a study of blood T cell repertoires in COVID-19. Measured with immunoSEQ multiplex PCR; TCRdb has only the in-frame clones, and not every one. This table has 150,000 to 200,000 clones, around 80% appearing once. The V end was cut by 4 bases, the J end by 3 bases, with 10 bases between. Per germline, CDR1 SGHNT and CDR2 YYREEE (reference sequence). This CDR3 region has 13 residues. This rearrangement joins TRBV5-4 to TRBJ1-1; no clear D. The receptor was derived from a woman aged 60-70 years who had recovered from COVID-19. Sequences were obtained from PBMCs or T cells enriched from blood (not recorded which). The CDR3 sequence: CASSPDQDTEAFF. Here the CDR3 DNA reads TGTGCCAGCAGCCCGGATCAGGACACTGAAGCTTTCTTT.